This T cell receptor (beta chain) was recorded in a study of shared clonotypes between healthy human individuals (TCRdb year 2020). Study-level background: The cohort included three men and a couple of women between 18 and 49 years of age. For each donor, CD4 naive and CD4 memory were each given three plates, CD8 naive was given two plates, and CD8 memory was given one plate. Blood TCR repertoires of five healthy adults were deeply sequenced to estimate repertoire size and the extent of clonotype sharing between individuals. Different laboratories and diverse techniques were used to prepare libraries and sequence TCR repertoires, to increase sequencing depth and limit assay-specific biases. Each donor's leukapheresis produced roughly between about 0.9 and 9.5 billion PBMCs.

Regarding this clone: Its antigen is not yet known. No qualities accompany the bases; no much larger clone lies one base away.

Findings and caveats that apply to the study as a whole: Incomplete sequencing was indicated by rarefaction of sorted-subset datasets, despite the large sequencing depth. The small number of donors limited the genetic and exposure-history diversity represented. Estimated clonotype richness was generally larger for naive than for memory subsets. Approximately 4.8% of naive CD4, 3.5% of naive CD8, approximately 2% of memory CD4, and 0.35% to 0.4% of memory CD8 clonotypes were shared across a few donors. Compared with non-shared clonotypes, clonotypes shared by all four sorted-subset donors had higher generation probabilities. Only blood was sampled, and tissue TCR repertoires likely differ from those in blood. Based on pairwise subsampling, the degree of clonotype sharing among donors was expected to be affected by sequencing depth.

CD8 naive samples were obtained by positive selection for CCR7 among CD45RO-negative cells, yielding a CD45RA+CCR7+ population from which TemRA cells were excluded. The donors were healthy, HIV-negative adults with no recently reported acute infections or vaccinations. Every donor was a Caucasian adult living in Nashville, Tennessee, USA. Blood was collected by leukapheresis, and PBMCs were isolated by Ficoll-Histopaque density gradient centrifugation and then cryopreserved in liquid nitrogen vapor phase. Purity and quantity of every magnetically sorted T cell population were checked by analytical flow cytometry. From each sorted fraction, genomic DNA was isolated and quantified by UV absorbance on a Nanodrop 2000c. Using the deep immunoSEQ assay, TCR CDR3 regions were amplified from genomic DNA by multiplex PCR. Extracted genomic DNA from each cell subset was distributed evenly across all wells of several immunoSEQ 96-well plates, and each plate was treated as a replicate. For sorted subsets, around 0.2 ug of genomic DNA, equivalent to roughly 33,000 T cell genomes, went into each replicate PCR. Purified libraries were measured with a Qubit 3.0 fluorometer, size-checked on a Bioanalyzer 2100, and measured again with the KAPA Library Quantification kit. Every immunoSEQ 96-well plate was sequenced on a dedicated single-read 150-cycle Illumina NextSeq 550 flow cell. From the authors' description of their analysis: Because the immunoSEQ output held only junctional sequences and lacked quality scores, the filtering could not match the filtering applied to full-length reads. Sequences were annotated with PyIR, a Python wrapper for IgBLAST v1.9, and V/J genes and CDR3 were assigned using IMGT germline references. Reads with weak V/J assignments (E-value above 1e-6), missing CDR3, stop codons, out-of-frame junctions, or ambiguous translated residues were removed. A V3J clonotype was defined by an identical inferred V gene, J gene, and CDR3 amino acid sequence. Percentage overlap between repertoires was calculated by dividing the number of shared unique clonotypes by the size of the smaller repertoire. Three approaches were used to assess repertoire richness: RTK rarefaction, the Chao1 estimator, and Recon v2.1 estimates of unobserved clonotypes. Generation probabilities were computed with OLGA for all TCRbeta clonotypes obtained by the gDNA method from a few donors. TCRdb's version of the immuneACCESS table is confined to in-frame rearrangements and falls short of the full clone set. An unresolved V gene accounts for under half of the shortfall where checked; the remainder is of unknown origin. V and J calls plus clone size are reproduced from that table; the DNA served to infer D and trimming. Here the sample has 800,000 or so clones; 90% to 97% occur a single time. The ten largest clonotypes hold about 0.25% of the sample.

The CDR3 covers 18 residues, taking in both the cysteine and the phenylalanine. CDR3 DNA only is kept here, 54 bases in frame from base 1. CDR1 MDHEN and CDR2 SYDVKM are derived from the germline V gene. V ends up 8 bases short and J 4 bases short, with an unmatched junction base count of 20. The rearranged segments are TRBV28 and TRBJ1-3; 7 middle bases align to TRBD1. Sample: naive CD8+ T cells sorted from blood. This specimen's cell subset or site label, interpreted: CD45RA+CCR7+. This TCR was sampled from a man in his thirties or forties in good health. The DNA sequence follows: TGTGCCAGCTCCAAAACAGGGGTCCCTCCTTTAGCGGGAAACACCATATATTTT. It translates to CASSKTGVPPLAGNTIYF.